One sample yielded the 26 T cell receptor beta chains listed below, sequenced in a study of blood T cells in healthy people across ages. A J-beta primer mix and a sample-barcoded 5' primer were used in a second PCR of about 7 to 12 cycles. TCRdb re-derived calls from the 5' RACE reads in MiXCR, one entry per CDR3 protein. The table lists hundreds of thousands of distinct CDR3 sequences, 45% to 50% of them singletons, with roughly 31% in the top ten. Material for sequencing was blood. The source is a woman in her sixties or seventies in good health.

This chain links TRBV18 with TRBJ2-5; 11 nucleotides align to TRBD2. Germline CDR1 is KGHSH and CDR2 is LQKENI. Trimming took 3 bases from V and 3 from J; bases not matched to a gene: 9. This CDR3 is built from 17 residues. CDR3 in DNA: TGTGCCAGCTCACCGCTCCCACTAGCGGGAGTCAAAGAGACCCAGTACTTC. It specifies CASSPLPLAGVKETQYF. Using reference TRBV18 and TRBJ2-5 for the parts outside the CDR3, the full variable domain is NAGVMQNPRHLVRRRGQEARLRCSPMKGHSHVYWYRQLPEEGLKFMVYLQKENIIDESGMPKERFSAEFPKEGPSILRIQQVVRGDSAAYFCASSPLPLAGVKETQYFGPGTRLLVL.

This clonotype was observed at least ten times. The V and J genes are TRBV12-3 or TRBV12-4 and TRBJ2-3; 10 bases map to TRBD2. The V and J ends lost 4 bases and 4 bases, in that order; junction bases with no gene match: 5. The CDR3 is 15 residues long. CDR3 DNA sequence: TGTGCCAGCAGTTCGCTAGCGGGAGCGGCAGATACGCAGTATTTT. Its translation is CASSSLAGAADTQYF.

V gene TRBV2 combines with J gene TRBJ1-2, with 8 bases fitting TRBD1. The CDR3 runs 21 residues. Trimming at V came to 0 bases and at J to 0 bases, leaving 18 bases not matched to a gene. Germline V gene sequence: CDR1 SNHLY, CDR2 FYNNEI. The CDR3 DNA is TGTGCCAGCAGTGAAGCGGCCTTGTCTTGGGGACAGGAGAACGCTAACTATGGCTACACCTTC. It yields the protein CASSEAALSWGQENANYGYTF.

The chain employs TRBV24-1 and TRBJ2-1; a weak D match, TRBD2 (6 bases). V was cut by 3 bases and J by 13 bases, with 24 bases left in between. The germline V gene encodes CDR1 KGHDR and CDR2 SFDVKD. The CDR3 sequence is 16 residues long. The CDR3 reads CATSDPGRAGLGPQFF. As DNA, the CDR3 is TGTGCCACCAGTGATCCCGGACGAGCGGGCTTGGGGCCCCAGTTCTTC.

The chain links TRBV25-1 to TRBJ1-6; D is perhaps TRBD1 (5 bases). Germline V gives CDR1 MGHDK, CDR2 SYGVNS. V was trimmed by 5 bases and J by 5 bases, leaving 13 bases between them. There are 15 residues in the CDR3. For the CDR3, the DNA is TGTGCCAGCAGTTCGGTACGAGGGGATAATTCACCCCTCCACTTT. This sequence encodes CASSSVRGDNSPLHF.

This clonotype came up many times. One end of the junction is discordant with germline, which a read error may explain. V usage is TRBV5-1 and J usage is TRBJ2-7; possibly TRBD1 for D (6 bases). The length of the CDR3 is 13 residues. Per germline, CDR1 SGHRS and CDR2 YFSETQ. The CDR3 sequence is CASSRDNSYEQYF. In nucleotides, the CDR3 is TGTGCCAGCAGCCGGGACAACTCCTACGAGCAGTACTTC. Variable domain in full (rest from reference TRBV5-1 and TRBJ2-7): KAGVTQTPRYLIKTRGQQVTLSCSPISGHRSVSWYQQTPGQGLQFLFEYFSETQRNKGNFPGRFSGRQFSNSRSEMNVSTLELGDSALYLCASSRDNSYEQYFGPGTRLTVT.

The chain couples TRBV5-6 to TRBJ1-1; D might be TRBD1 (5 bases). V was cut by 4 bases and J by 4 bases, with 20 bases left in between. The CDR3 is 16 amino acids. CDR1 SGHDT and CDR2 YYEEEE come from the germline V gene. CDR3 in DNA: TGTGCCAGCAGCCGCATAATCAGGGAAGGAGGCACTGAAGCTTTCTTT. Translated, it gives CASSRIIREGGTEAFF.

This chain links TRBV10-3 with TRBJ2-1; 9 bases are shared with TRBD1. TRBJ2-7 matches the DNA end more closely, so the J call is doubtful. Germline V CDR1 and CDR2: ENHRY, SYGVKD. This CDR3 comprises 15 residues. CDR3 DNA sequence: TGTGCCATCAGTGAGTCTGGGACAGGGACTACTGAGCAGTACTTC. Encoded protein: CAISESGTGTTEQYF.

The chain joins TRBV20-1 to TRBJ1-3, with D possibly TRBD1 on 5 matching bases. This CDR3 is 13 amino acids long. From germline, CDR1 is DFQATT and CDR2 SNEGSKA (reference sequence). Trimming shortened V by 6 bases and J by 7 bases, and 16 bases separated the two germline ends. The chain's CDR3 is CSATLGGGNTIYF. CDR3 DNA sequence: TGCAGTGCCACCCTGGGGGGTGGGAACACCATATATTTT.

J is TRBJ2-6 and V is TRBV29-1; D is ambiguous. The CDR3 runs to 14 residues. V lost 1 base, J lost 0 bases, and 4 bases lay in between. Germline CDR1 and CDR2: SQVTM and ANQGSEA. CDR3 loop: CSVEGASGANVLTF. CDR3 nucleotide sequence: TGCAGCGTTGAAGGGGCCTCTGGGGCCAACGTCCTGACTTTC. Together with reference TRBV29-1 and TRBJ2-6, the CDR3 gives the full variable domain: SAVISQKPSRDICQRGTSLTIQCQVDSQVTMMFWYRQQPGQSLTLIATANQGSEATYESGFVIDKFPISRPNLTFSTLTVSNMSPEDSSIYLCSVEGASGANVLTFGAGSRLTVL.

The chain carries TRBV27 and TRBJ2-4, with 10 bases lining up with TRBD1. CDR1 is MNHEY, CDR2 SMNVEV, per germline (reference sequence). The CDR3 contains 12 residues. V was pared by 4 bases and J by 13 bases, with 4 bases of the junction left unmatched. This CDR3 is CASSSDRGEQYF. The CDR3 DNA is TGTGCCAGCAGTTCGGACAGGGGGGAGCAGTACTTC.

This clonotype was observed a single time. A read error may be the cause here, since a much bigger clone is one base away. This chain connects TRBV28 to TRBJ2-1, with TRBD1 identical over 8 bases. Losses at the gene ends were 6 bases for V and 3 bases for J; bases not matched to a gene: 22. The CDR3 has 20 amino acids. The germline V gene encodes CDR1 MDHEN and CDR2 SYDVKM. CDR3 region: CASSPSIDRGRGLSYNEQFF. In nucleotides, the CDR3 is TGTGCCAGCAGCCCATCAATCGACAGGGGCCGAGGATTGAGCTACAATGAGCAGTTCTTC.

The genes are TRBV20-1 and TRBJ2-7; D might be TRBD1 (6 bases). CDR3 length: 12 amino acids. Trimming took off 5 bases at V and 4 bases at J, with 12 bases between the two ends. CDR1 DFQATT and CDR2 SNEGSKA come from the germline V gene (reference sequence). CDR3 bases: TGCAGTGCTCGGGGACAAAATTACGAGCAGTACTTC. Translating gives CSARGQNYEQYF.

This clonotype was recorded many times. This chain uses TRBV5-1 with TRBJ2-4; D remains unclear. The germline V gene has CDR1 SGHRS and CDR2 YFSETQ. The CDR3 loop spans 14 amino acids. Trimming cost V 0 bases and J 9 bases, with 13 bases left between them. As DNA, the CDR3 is TGCGCCAGCAGCTTGGCGGGTGATGGTGGCATTCAGTACTTC. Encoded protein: CASSLAGDGGIQYF. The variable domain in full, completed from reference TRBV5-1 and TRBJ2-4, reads KAGVTQTPRYLIKTRGQQVTLSCSPISGHRSVSWYQQTPGQGLQFLFEYFSETQRNKGNFPGRFSGRQFSNSRSEMNVSTLELGDSALYLCASSLAGDGGIQYFGAGTRLSVL.

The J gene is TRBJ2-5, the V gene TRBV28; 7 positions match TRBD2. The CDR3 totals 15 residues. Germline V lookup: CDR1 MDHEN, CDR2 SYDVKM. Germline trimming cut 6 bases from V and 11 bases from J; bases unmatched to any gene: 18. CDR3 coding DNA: TGTGCCAGCAGCCGACGGGCGGGAGTGAGAAATGAGCAGTACTTC. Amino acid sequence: CASSRRAGVRNEQYF.

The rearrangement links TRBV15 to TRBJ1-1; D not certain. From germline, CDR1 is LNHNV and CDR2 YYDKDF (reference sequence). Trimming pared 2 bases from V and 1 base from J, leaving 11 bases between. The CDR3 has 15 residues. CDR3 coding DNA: TGTGCCACCAGCAGAATACTTGATTCGAACACTGAAGCTTTCTTT. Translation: CATSRILDSNTEAFF.

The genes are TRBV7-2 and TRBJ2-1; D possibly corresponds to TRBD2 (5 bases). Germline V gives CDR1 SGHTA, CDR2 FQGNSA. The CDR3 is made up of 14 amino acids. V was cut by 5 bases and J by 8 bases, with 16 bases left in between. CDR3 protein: CASSPLVSYDEQFF. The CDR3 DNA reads TGTGCCAGCAGCCCACTAGTTTCTTACGATGAGCAGTTCTTC.

The CDR3 sequence: CASSFSGSPLHF. CDR3 DNA sequence: TGTGCCAGCAGTTTCTCTGGCTCACCCCTCCACTTT. This sequence joins TRBV27 and TRBJ1-6; D unresolved. This CDR3 spans 12 amino acids. The germline V gene encodes CDR1 MNHEY and CDR2 SMNVEV (reference sequence). With 3 bases removed from V and 10 bases from J, the gap between germline ends came to 7 bases.

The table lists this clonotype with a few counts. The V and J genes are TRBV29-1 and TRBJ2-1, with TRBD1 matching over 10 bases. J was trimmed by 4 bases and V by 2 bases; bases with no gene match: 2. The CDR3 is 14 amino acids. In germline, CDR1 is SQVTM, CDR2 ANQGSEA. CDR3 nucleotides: TGCAGCGTTGAATCGGGACAGGGGTACAATGAGCAGTTCTTC. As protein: CSVESGQGYNEQFF.

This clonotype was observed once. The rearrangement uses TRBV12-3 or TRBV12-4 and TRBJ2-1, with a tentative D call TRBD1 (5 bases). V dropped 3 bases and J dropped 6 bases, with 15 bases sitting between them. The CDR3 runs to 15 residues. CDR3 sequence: CASSLQGALGNEQFF. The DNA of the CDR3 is TGTGCCAGCAGTTTGCAGGGTGCCTTGGGCAATGAGCAGTTCTTC.

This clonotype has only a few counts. CDR3 sequence: CASSQGSSQNYNEQFF. The CDR3 coding sequence is TGCGCCAGCAGCCAAGGTTCGAGTCAGAACTACAATGAGCAGTTCTTC. The chain is built from TRBV4-3 and TRBJ2-1, with unresolved D. CDR3 size: 16 residues. The V gene's germline CDR1 is LGHNA and CDR2 YSLEER. Trimming pared 1 base from V and 3 bases from J, leaving 13 bases between.

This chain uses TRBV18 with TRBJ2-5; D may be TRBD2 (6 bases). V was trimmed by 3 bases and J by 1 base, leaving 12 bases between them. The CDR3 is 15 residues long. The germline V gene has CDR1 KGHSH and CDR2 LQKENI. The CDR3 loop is CASSPVSGVQETQYF. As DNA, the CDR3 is TGTGCCAGCTCACCCGTTAGCGGAGTCCAAGAGACCCAGTACTTC.

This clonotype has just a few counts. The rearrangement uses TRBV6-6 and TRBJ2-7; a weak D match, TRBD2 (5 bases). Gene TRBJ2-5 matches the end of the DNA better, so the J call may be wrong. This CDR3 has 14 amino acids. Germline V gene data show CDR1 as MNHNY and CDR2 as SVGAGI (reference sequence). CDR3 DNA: TGTGCCAGCAGTTACTCCTCACTAGGGGAGACCCAGTACTTC. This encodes CASSYSSLGETQYF.

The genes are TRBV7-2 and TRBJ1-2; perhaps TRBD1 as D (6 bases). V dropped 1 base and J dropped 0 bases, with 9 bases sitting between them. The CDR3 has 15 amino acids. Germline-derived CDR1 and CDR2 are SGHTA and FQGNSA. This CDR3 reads CASSLGQAANYGYTF. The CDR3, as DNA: TGTGCCAGCAGCTTAGGACAGGCAGCTAACTATGGCTACACCTTC.

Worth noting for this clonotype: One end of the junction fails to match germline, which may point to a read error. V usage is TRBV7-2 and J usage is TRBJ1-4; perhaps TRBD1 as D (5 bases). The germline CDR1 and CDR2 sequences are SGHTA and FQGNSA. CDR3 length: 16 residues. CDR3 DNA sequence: TGTGCCGGCAGCCACTCGGTCCGGGACGTGGACGAAAAACTGTTTTTT. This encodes CAGSHSVRDVDEKLFF.

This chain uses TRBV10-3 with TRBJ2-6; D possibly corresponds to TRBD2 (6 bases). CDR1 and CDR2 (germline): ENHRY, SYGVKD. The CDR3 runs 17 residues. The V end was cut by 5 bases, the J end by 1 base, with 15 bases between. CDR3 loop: CAISPTSATSGANVLTF. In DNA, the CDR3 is TGTGCCATCAGTCCGACTAGTGCTACGTCTGGGGCCAACGTCCTGACTTTC.